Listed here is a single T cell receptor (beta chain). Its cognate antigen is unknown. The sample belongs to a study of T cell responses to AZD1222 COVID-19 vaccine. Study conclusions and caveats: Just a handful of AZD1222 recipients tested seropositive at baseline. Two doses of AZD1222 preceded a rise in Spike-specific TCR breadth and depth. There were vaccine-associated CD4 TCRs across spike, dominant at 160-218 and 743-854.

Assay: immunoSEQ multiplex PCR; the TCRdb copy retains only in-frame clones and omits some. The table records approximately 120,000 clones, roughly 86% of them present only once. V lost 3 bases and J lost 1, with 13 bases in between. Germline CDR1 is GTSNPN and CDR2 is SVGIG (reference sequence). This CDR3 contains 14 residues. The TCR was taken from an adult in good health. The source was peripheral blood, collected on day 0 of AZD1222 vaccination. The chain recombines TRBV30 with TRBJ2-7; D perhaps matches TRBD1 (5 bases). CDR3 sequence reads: CAWRPTGRSYEQYF. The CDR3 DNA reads TGTGCCTGGAGGCCTACAGGACGATCCTACGAGCAGTACTTC. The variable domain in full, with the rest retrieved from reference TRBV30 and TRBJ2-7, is SQTIHQWPATLVQPVGSPLSLECTVEGTSNPNLYWYRQAAGRGLQLLFYSVGIGQISSEVPQNLSASRPQDRQFILSSKKLLLSDSGFYLCAWRPTGRSYEQYFGPGTRLTVT.